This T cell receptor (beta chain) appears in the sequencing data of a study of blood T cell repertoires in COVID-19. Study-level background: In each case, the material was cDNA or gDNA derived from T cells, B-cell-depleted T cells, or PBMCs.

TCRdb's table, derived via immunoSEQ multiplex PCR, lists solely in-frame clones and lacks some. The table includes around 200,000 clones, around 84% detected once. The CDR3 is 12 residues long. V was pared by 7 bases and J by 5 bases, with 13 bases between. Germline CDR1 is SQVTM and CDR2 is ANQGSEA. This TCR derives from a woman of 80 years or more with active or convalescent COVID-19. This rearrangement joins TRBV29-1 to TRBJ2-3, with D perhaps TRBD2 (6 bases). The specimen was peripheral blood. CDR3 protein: CSAKLAGDTQYF. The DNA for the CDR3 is TGCAGCGCAAAACTAGCAGGAGATACGCAGTATTTT.